Following are 30 T cell receptor beta chains from one sample sequenced in a study of cytomegalovirus exposure and HLA in healthy donors. The PCR had 60 Vbeta and 13 Jbeta primers. TCRdb's table, derived via immunoSEQ multiplex PCR, lists solely in-frame clones and lacks some. Here the sample spans around 180,000 clones, around three quarters being singletons. The sample taken for sequencing was PBMCs. The receptors were sampled from a man aged 40-55 years in good health and CMV-seronegative.

This clone showed up just a few times. Here the CDR3 reads CASSDGGGTDTQYF. The CDR3, as DNA: TGTGCTAGTTCTGATGGGGGGGGCACAGATACGCAGTATTTT. The chain recombines TRBV12-5 with TRBJ2-3, with TRBD2 matching over 7 bases. Losses at the gene ends were 8 bases for V and 1 base for J; bases not matched to a gene: 6. This CDR3 is built from 14 residues. Germline V gene lookup returns CDR1 LGHNT and CDR2 FRNRAP.

The CDR3 bases are TGTGCCAGTAGCATTCGGGGGTACCAAGGCCCCGAAGCTTTCTTT. Amino acid sequence: CASSIRGYQGPEAFF. The rearrangement joins TRBV19 to TRBJ1-1, with D tentatively TRBD1 (5 bases). Looked up from germline, CDR1 is LNHDA and CDR2 is SQIVND (reference sequence). The CDR3 runs 15 residues. V was cut by 6 bases and J by 8 bases, with 22 bases left in between.

The rearrangement uses TRBV4-3 and TRBJ2-1; the match to TRBD1 covers 9 bases. The CDR3 has 15 amino acids. After removal of 4 bases from V and 4 bases from J, the junction contained 5 bases not matched to a gene. Looked up from germline, CDR1 is LGHNA and CDR2 is YSLEER. The CDR3 reads CASSRQGQGYNEQFF. The CDR3 nucleotides are TGCGCCAGCAGCCGCCAAGGACAGGGGTACAATGAGCAGTTCTTC.

The V call is TRBV7-9, the J call TRBJ2-6, with 7 bases that match TRBD2. Germline CDR1 reads SEHNR; CDR2 reads FQNEAQ (reference sequence). This CDR3 has 12 amino acids. V dropped 4 bases and J dropped 12; count of bases not matched to a gene: 3. As DNA, the CDR3 is TGTGCCAGCAGCTCGGGGGGAGGCGTCCTGACTTTC. Protein product: CASSSGGGVLTF.

The chain employs TRBV10-3 and TRBJ1-1, with D unresolved. Looked up from germline, CDR1 is ENHRY and CDR2 is SYGVKD. Trimming cost V 6 bases and J 0 bases, with 8 bases left between them. CDR3 length equals 13 residues. Here the CDR3 DNA reads TGTGCCATCAGGCCAGATTTGAACACTGAAGCTTTCTTT. Protein: CAIRPDLNTEAFF.

This chain connects TRBV7-6 to TRBJ2-3; no clear D gene. Germline V gene sequence: CDR1 SGHVS, CDR2 FNYEAQ. The CDR3 covers 12 residues. The V gene lost 4 bases and the J gene lost 8 bases, with 10 bases spanning the gap. This CDR3 is CASSSPSGTQYF. DNA for the CDR3: TGTGCCAGCAGCTCCCCCTCGGGTACGCAGTATTTT.

The chain combines TRBV19 with TRBJ1-4; no reliable D call. V dropped 7 bases and J dropped 8 bases, with 20 bases sitting between them. Germline CDR1 reads LNHDA; CDR2 reads SQIVND (reference sequence). The CDR3 consists of 15 residues. This chain's CDR3 is CASNRLGPRREKLFF. CDR3 in DNA: TGTGCCAGTAATCGACTAGGCCCTAGGCGGGAAAAACTGTTTTTT.

V and J are TRBV5-1 and TRBJ2-5; perhaps TRBD2 as D (6 bases). The germline V and J ends were trimmed by 0 bases and 2 bases, with 14 bases remaining between them. Germline CDR1 SGHRS, CDR2 YFSETQ. The CDR3 is 16 residues long. CDR3 residues: CASSLVLVAGQETQYF. In DNA, the CDR3 is TGCGCCAGCAGCTTGGTATTGGTGGCGGGACAAGAGACCCAGTACTTC.

The chain recombines TRBV18 with TRBJ2-5, with D perhaps matching TRBD2 (6 bases). The ends were cut back, 5 bases at V and 5 bases at J, with 12 bases in the middle. Germline values: CDR1 KGHSH, CDR2 LQKENI. This CDR3 comprises 13 residues. The CDR3 reads CASSGRNRETQYF. CDR3 nucleotide sequence: TGTGCCAGCTCAGGGAGGAACAGGGAGACCCAGTACTTC.

V usage is TRBV10-3 and J usage is TRBJ1-1, with 9 bases that match TRBD1. There are 14 residues in the CDR3. J gave up 6 bases and V 8 bases, and 10 bases lay outside the gene matches. Per the germline V gene, CDR1 is ENHRY and CDR2 is SYGVKD. The CDR3 DNA follows: TGTGCCATCTCGGGGACAGGGATGAGGTCTGAAGCTTTCTTT. This translates into CAISGTGMRSEAFF.

The V gene is TRBV18, the J gene TRBJ2-7; possible D gene TRBD2, 5 bases. CDR1 is KGHSH and CDR2 is LQKENI in the germline V gene. Trimming removed 3 bases from V and 5 bases from J, with 17 bases in between. CDR3 length: 15 residues. In DNA form, the CDR3 reads TGTGCCAGCTCACCCGCGGGTGGCTCCCTCGACGAGCAGTACTTC. Translated: CASSPAGGSLDEQYF.

V usage is TRBV30 and J usage is TRBJ2-7; D may be TRBD2 (6 bases). CDR3 length: 14 residues. V lost 2 bases and J 1 base, leaving 12 bases between the germline ends. Germline CDR1 reads GTSNPN; CDR2 reads SVGIG (reference sequence). CDR3 amino acids: CAWSTFGGSYEQYF. Written as DNA, the CDR3 is TGTGCCTGGAGTACCTTTGGAGGGTCCTACGAGCAGTACTTC.

V gene TRBV10-3 combines with J gene TRBJ1-5, with D unclear. Germline CDR1 reads ENHRY; CDR2 reads SYGVKD. The CDR3 is 13 residues long. Trimming removed 4 bases at V and 4 bases at J, with 8 bases between. CDR3 in DNA: TGTGCCATCAGTGGAGGAGTTAATCAGCCCCAGCATTTT. Translated, it gives CAISGGVNQPQHF.

This clone was counted once. V usage is TRBV27 and J usage is TRBJ2-2, with D tentatively TRBD1 (6 bases). The length of the CDR3 is 14 residues. The ends were cut back, 3 bases at V and 3 bases at J, with 8 bases in the middle. CDR1 MNHEY and CDR2 SMNVEV come from the germline V gene (reference sequence). DNA of the CDR3: TGTGCCAGCAGTTTTGGGACACACACCGGGGAGCTGTTTTTT. Its protein is CASSFGTHTGELFF.

This rearrangement joins TRBV6-1 to TRBJ1-5; D is uncertain. Per the germline V gene, CDR1 is MNHNS and CDR2 is SASEGT. The germline V and J ends were trimmed by 6 bases and 2 bases, with 14 bases remaining between them. The CDR3 is 15 residues long. The DNA of the CDR3 is TGTGCCAGCAGGAACCGGGTCTCGGGCAATCAGCCCCAGCATTTT. Translation: CASRNRVSGNQPQHF.

This clone was detected once. The V and J genes are TRBV19 and TRBJ2-1, with D hard to call. CDR3 size: 13 residues. Germline assignment: CDR1 LNHDA and CDR2 SQIVND (reference sequence). V lost 5 bases and J 3 bases, leaving 8 bases between the germline ends. DNA of the CDR3: TGTGCCAGTAGTCCTAAGAGCTACAATGAGCAGTTCTTC. Amino acids: CASSPKSYNEQFF.

The J gene is TRBJ2-7, the V gene TRBV4-3; TRBD1 agrees at 7 bases. Germline CDR1 reads LGHNA; CDR2 reads YSLEER. V gave up 3 bases and J gave up 5 bases; unmatched junction bases: 10. CDR3 length: 15 amino acids. As DNA, the CDR3 is TGCGCCAGCAGCCACGAACGGGACAGTTTCCACGAGCAGTACTTC. This gives the protein CASSHERDSFHEQYF.

This rearrangement joins TRBV27 to TRBJ1-5; D gene uncertain. Germline V gene sequence: CDR1 MNHEY, CDR2 SMNVEV (reference sequence). CDR3 length: 13 residues. V was clipped by 2 bases and J by 4 bases, with 6 bases between them. CDR3 DNA sequence: TGTGCCAGCAGTTTAGAGAGGAATCAGCCCCAGCATTTT. Encoded protein: CASSLERNQPQHF.

V usage is TRBV7-6 and J usage is TRBJ2-1; TRBD2 matches 12 bases. J gave up 4 bases and V 3 bases, and 1 base lay outside the gene matches. Germline loops: CDR1 SGHVS, CDR2 FNYEAQ. CDR3 length: 15 amino acids. The CDR3 reads CASSFGLAGYNEQFF. The CDR3 DNA reads as TGTGCCAGCAGCTTCGGACTAGCGGGATACAATGAGCAGTTCTTC.

The V and J genes are TRBV5-1 and TRBJ2-7, with 7 nucleotides matching TRBD1. V lost 4 bases to trimming and J lost 4 bases; unmatched junction nucleotides: 5. The CDR3 length is 13 residues. From germline, CDR1 is SGHRS and CDR2 YFSETQ. CDR3 sequence: CASSPGTVYEQYF. Written as DNA, the CDR3 is TGCGCCAGCAGCCCCGGGACAGTATACGAGCAGTACTTC. The full variable domain, in which reference TRBV5-1 and TRBJ2-7 provide the parts outside the CDR3, is KAGVTQTPRYLIKTRGQQVTLSCSPISGHRSVSWYQQTPGQGLQFLFEYFSETQRNKGNFPGRFSGRQFSNSRSEMNVSTLELGDSALYLCASSPGTVYEQYFGPGTRLTVT.

The rearrangement links TRBV6-5 to TRBJ1-1; 7 nucleotides line up with TRBD1. Germline CDR1 reads MNHEY; CDR2 reads SVGAGI. This CDR3 is built from 14 residues. With 6 bases clipped from V and 6 bases from J, the junction kept 10 bases outside the gene matches. The DNA of the CDR3 is TGTGCCAGCAGGTCTACAACAGGGGAGGCTGAAGCTTTCTTT. Translation gives CASRSTTGEAEAFF.

In its sample, this clone was seen once. The rearrangement links TRBV4-1 to TRBJ1-1; unclear D gene. Germline V gene data show CDR1 as MGHRA and CDR2 as YSYEKL. V was trimmed by 4 bases and J by 4 bases, leaving 13 bases between them. The CDR3 length is 14 residues. The CDR3 DNA reads as TGCGCCAGCAGCCTCTCCCCGTCCGGCACTGAAGCTTTCTTT. This sequence encodes CASSLSPSGTEAFF.

The V call is TRBV6-5, the J call TRBJ1-6, with 10 nucleotides matching TRBD1. V was pared by 5 bases and J by 7 bases, with 5 bases of the junction left unmatched. Germline CDR1 reads MNHEY; CDR2 reads SVGAGI. This CDR3 region has 15 residues. The CDR3 DNA is TGTGCCAGCAGTGCCCGGGACAGGGGAAATTCACCCCTCCACTTT. It codes for CASSARDRGNSPLHF.

This clone was observed a single time. The chain employs TRBV6-6 and TRBJ2-1; 8 nucleotides agree with TRBD2. The germline V gene has CDR1 MNHNY and CDR2 SVGAGI (reference sequence). This CDR3 is 15 amino acids long. Germline trimming cut 6 bases from V and 4 bases from J; bases unmatched to any gene: 8. The CDR3 reads CASRESGRGYNEQFF. The CDR3 DNA follows: TGTGCCAGCAGAGAGAGCGGGAGAGGTTACAATGAGCAGTTCTTC.

The gene calls are TRBV5-5 and TRBJ1-5; no clear D. V was shortened by 0 bases and J by 2 bases, with 15 bases between the two germline ends. The CDR3 has 17 amino acids. Germline-derived CDR1 and CDR2 are SGHKS and YYEKEE (reference sequence). The CDR3 nucleotides are TGTGCCAGCAGCTTGGTTATGGAGGGAGGTCGCAATCAGCCCCAGCATTTT. Protein sequence: CASSLVMEGGRNQPQHF.

The chain combines TRBV5-5 with TRBJ1-3; D gene uncertain. CDR3 length: 16 amino acids. Germline V CDR1 and CDR2: SGHKS, YYEKEE (reference sequence). Trimming removed 4 bases from V and 0 bases from J, with 14 bases in between. This chain's CDR3 is CASSRNEGSSGNTIYF. For the CDR3, the DNA is TGTGCCAGCAGCCGGAACGAGGGATCCTCTGGAAACACCATATATTTT. The full variable domain, completed using reference TRBV5-5 and TRBJ1-3, is DAGVTQSPTHLIKTRGQQVTLRCSPISGHKSVSWYQQVLGQGPQFIFQYYEKEERGRGNFPDRFSARQFPNYSSELNVNALLLGDSALYLCASSRNEGSSGNTIYFGEGSWLTVV.

V usage is TRBV5-4 and J usage is TRBJ1-1; 11 nucleotides agree with TRBD1. This CDR3 is built from 15 residues. The trim removed 4 bases at V and 5 bases at J, leaving 7 bases unmatched. Germline V gene lookup returns CDR1 SGHNT and CDR2 YYREEE (reference sequence). CDR3 bases: TGTGCCAGCAGCCCACGGGACAGGGGGAAGACTGAAGCTTTCTTT. Its translation: CASSPRDRGKTEAFF.

This rearrangement joins TRBV20-1 to TRBJ2-5; no clear D gene. Germline V lookup: CDR1 DFQATT, CDR2 SNEGSKA (reference sequence). Trimming removed 7 bases from V and 5 bases from J, with 11 bases in between. This CDR3 spans 11 amino acids. Here the CDR3 DNA reads TGCAGTGGGCTCGCTCCCGAGACCCAGTACTTC. As protein: CSGLAPETQYF.

The CDR3 reads CASSPRTGDTGNQPQHF. DNA for the CDR3: TGTGCCAGTAGTCCCAGGACAGGGGACACCGGCAATCAGCCCCAGCATTTT. The rearrangement links TRBV19 to TRBJ1-5; 9 nucleotides line up with TRBD1. The germline gives CDR1 LNHDA, CDR2 SQIVND (reference sequence). This CDR3 has 17 residues. Losses at the gene ends were 5 bases for V and 2 bases for J; bases not matched to a gene: 10.

The CDR3 region is CASSVGQGSYGYTF. CDR3 nucleotides: TGTGCCAGCAGCGTTGGACAGGGGTCGTATGGCTACACCTTC. The chain recombines TRBV2 with TRBJ1-2; 9 positions match TRBD1. V trimming: 6 bases; J trimming: 5 bases; junction bases outside the gene matches: 7. The CDR3 totals 14 residues. Per the germline V gene, CDR1 is SNHLY and CDR2 is FYNNEI.